The 3 T cell receptor beta chains below all came from one sample that was sequenced in a study of Graves' ophthalmopathy and Graves' hyperthyroidism. Amplification of TCR beta CDR3 regions used RNA transcripts. First-round RT-PCR used HTBI primers; second-round multiplex PCR followed. TCRdb passed the multiplex PCR reads through MiXCR, listing each CDR3 protein once. Of about 620,000 distinct CDR3 sequences in the sample, 22% were seen once. The specimen was peripheral blood. The receptor set was obtained from a woman younger than 35 with stable Graves' hyperthyroidism. Some clones in this sample may be carry-over from other donors' samples.

This clonotype was picked up many times. V and J are TRBV7-2 and TRBJ2-7; 8 bases map to TRBD2. CDR1 and CDR2 (germline): SGHTA, FQGNSA. The CDR3 extends over 13 amino acids. J was trimmed by 5 bases and V by 5 bases; bases with no gene match: 5. Here the CDR3 DNA reads TGTGCCAGCAGCCGAGCGGGAGCGGACGAGCAGTACTTC. As protein: CASSRAGADEQYF.

The chain recombines TRBV6-5 with TRBJ2-2; 8 nucleotides line up with TRBD2. The V gene end was trimmed by 0 bases and the J gene end by 5 bases; junction bases not matched to a gene: 8. The CDR3 loop spans 17 amino acids. The germline V gene encodes CDR1 MNHEY and CDR2 SVGAGI. CDR3 DNA: TGTGCCAGCAGTTACTCCCCAAGCGGGGGTTATACCGGGGAGCTGTTTTTT. Its protein is CASSYSPSGGYTGELFF.

This clonotype appeared many times. The rearrangement uses TRBV6-2 or TRBV6-3 and TRBJ1-1, with a tentative D call TRBD1 (5 bases). The CDR3 covers 16 residues. Trimming took 1 base from V and 5 from J, leaving 17 bases between them. Germline V CDR1 and CDR2: MNHEY, SVGEGT. The CDR3 sequence is CASSYYHPGPGTEAFF. CDR3 sequence (DNA): TGTGCCAGCAGTTACTACCATCCGGGGCCGGGGACTGAAGCTTTCTTT.